This T cell receptor beta chain was identified during a study of blood T cell repertoires in COVID-19. Overall study context: Samples taken during acute and convalescent COVID-19 were collected in the United States, Italy and Spain. PBMCs, B-cell-depleted T cells, or T cells were the source of the cDNA or gDNA that made up the material.

The V gene lost 6 bases and the J gene lost 8 bases, with 11 bases spanning the gap. This CDR3 contains 11 residues. In the original processing: Nucleated cell counts were estimated from reference gene primer amplification. Clones were sequenced by immunoSEQ multiplex PCR, and TCRdb holds only the in-frame ones, with some missing. D and trimming come from the DNA, and the V and J calls and clone size come from that table. The table shows some 90,000 clones, with approximately 86% occurring only once. The chain is built from TRBV5-3 and TRBJ1-2; the D is unclear. TRBV5-3 is marked as an open reading frame, function uncertain. The TCR was taken from a woman over 75 with acute or convalescent COVID-19. What was sequenced was peripheral blood. This CDR3 is CARKNRRGYTF. The CDR3 DNA sequence: TGTGCCAGAAAAAACCGGCGGGGCTACACCTTC.